This T cell receptor beta chain was captured in a study of tumor and adjacent non-tumor tissue in lung cancer. Study in general: Stage I to III disease affected 9 to 10 men and roughly five women aged roughly 30 to 76. Study outcomes and limitations: Tumor TCR diversity, when higher, was linked to shorter survival. Compared with tumor, normal lung showed significantly lower TCR diversity.

A modified ARM-PCR protocol with three rounds of nested PCR amplified TCRbeta. TCRdb fed the multiplex PCR reads into MiXCR, producing one record per CDR3 protein. This table has 85,000 to 100,000 distinct CDR3 sequences, just over 65% appearing once. Comment on this clonotype: Its antigen is not known. The junction shows a germline mismatch at one end, possibly a read error.

The CDR3 loop spans 17 amino acids. This sample's RNA came from whole unsorted tissue. Material: lung tumor tissue. The chain is built from TRBV12-3 or TRBV12-4 and TRBJ2-6; tentative D call: TRBD2 (6 bases). This TCR was recovered from a man aged 55 to 70 with non-small cell lung cancer. The CDR3 loop reads CASSPGTSVPGANILTF. The CDR3 nucleotides read TGTGCCAGCAGTCCTGGGACTTCTGTCCCTGGGGCCAACATCCTGACATTC.